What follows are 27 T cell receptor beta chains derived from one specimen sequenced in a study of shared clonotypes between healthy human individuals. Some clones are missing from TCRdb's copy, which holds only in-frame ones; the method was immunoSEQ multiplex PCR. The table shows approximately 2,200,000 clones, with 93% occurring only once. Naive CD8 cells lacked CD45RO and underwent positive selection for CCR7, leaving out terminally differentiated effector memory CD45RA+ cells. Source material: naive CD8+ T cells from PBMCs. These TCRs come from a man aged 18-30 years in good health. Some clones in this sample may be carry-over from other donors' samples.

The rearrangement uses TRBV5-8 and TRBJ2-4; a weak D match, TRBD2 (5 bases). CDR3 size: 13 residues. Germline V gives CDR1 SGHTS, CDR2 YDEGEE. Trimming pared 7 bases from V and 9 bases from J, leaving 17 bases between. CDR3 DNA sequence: TGTGCCAGCCCGGACTTCTGGGCTGGCATTCAGTACTTC. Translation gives CASPDFWAGIQYF.

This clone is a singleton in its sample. The CDR3: CASSYNRGSYEQYF. In nucleotides, the CDR3 is TGTGCCAGCAGTTACAACAGGGGTAGTTACGAGCAGTACTTC. The V call is TRBV27, the J call TRBJ2-7, with 7 bases identical to TRBD1. The CDR3 contains 14 residues. Germline CDR1 is MNHEY and CDR2 is SMNVEV (reference sequence). With V trimmed by 4 bases and J by 4 bases, 7 bases remained unmatched.

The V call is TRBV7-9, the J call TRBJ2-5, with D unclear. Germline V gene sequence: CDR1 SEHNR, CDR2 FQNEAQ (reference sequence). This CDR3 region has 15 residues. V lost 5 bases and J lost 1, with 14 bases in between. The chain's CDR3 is CASSLSDWAQETQYF. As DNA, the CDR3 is TGTGCCAGCAGCCTCTCTGACTGGGCCCAAGAGACCCAGTACTTC.

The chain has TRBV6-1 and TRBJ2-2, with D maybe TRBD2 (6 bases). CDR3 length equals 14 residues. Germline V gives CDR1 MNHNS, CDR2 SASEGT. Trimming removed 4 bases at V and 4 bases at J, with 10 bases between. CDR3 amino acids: CASSAGRSTGELFF. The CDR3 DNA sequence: TGTGCCAGCAGTGCAGGGAGGAGCACCGGGGAGCTGTTTTTT.

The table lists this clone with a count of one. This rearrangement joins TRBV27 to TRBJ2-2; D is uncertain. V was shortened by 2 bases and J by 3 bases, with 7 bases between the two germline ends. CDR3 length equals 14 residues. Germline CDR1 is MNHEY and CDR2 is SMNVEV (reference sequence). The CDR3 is CASSLRTYTGELFF. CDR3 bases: TGTGCCAGCAGTTTAAGGACCTACACCGGGGAGCTGTTTTTT.

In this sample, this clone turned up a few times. CDR3 in amino acids: CASSPRDRPYEQYF. The CDR3 bases are TGTGCCAGCTCACCCCGGGACAGACCCTACGAGCAGTACTTC. This chain joins TRBV18 and TRBJ2-7; the match to TRBD1 covers 7 bases. V shed 3 bases, J shed 2 bases, and the junction held 4 bases outside the gene matches. This CDR3 is 14 amino acids long. The germline CDR1 and CDR2 sequences are KGHSH and LQKENI. The full variable domain, in which reference TRBV18 and TRBJ2-7 provide the parts outside the CDR3, is NAGVMQNPRHLVRRRGQEARLRCSPMKGHSHVYWYRQLPEEGLKFMVYLQKENIIDESGMPKERFSAEFPKEGPSILRIQQVVRGDSAAYFCASSPRDRPYEQYFGPGTRLTVT.

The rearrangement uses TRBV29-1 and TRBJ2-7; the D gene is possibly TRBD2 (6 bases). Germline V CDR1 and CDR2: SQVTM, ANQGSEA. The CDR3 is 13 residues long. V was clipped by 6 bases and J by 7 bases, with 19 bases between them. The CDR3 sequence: CSVAGRETWEQYF. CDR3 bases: TGCAGCGTGGCCGGGAGAGAAACGTGGGAGCAGTACTTC.

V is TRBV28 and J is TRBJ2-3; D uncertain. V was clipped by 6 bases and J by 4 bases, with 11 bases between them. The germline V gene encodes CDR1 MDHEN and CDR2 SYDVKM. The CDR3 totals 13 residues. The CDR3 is CASSSSIADTQYF. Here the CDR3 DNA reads TGTGCCAGCAGCTCTTCTATTGCAGATACGCAGTATTTT.

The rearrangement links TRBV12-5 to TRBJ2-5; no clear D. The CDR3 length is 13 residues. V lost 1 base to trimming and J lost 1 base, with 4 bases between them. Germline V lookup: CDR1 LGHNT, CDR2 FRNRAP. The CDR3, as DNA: TGTGCTAGTGGTTTGGGCGGCCAAGAGACCCAGTACTTC. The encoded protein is CASGLGGQETQYF.

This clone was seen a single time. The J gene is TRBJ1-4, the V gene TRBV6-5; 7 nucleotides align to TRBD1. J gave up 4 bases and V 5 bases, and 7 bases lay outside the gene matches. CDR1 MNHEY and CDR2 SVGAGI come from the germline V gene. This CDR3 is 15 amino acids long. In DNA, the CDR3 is TGTGCCAGCAGTCGAGGGGGCATAGGTAATGAAAAACTGTTTTTT. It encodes CASSRGGIGNEKLFF.

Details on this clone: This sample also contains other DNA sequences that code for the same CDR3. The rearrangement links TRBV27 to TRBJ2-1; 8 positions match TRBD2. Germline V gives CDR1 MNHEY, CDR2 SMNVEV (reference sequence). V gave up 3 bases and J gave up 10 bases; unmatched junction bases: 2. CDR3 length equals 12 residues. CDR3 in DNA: TGTGCCAGCAGTTTCGGCGGGAGGGAGCAGTTCTTC. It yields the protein CASSFGGREQFF.

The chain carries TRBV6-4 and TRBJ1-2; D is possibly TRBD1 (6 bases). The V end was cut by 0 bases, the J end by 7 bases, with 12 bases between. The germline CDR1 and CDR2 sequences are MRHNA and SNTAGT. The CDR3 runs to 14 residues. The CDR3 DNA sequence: TGTGCCAGCAGTGACTCGGGTCGAGGGGGTGGCTACACCTTC. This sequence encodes CASSDSGRGGGYTF.

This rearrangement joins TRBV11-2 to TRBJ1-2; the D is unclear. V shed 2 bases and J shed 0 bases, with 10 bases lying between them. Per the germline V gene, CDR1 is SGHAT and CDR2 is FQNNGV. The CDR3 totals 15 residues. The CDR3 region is CASSLNIISNYGYTF. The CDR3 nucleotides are TGTGCCAGCAGCTTAAACATCATCTCTAACTATGGCTACACCTTC.

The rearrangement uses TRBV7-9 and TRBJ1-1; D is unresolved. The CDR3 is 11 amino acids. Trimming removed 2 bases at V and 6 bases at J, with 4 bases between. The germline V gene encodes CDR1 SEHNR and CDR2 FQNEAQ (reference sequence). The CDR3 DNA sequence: TGTGCCAGCAGCTTAATAGCTGAAGCTTTCTTT. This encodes CASSLIAEAFF.

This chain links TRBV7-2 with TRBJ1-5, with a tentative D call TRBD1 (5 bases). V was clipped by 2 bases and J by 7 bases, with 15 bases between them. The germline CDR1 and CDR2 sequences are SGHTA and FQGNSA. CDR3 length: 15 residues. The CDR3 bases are TGTGCCAGCAGCTTAATAAACGGTGGGGGACAGCCCCAGCATTTT. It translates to CASSLINGGGQPQHF.

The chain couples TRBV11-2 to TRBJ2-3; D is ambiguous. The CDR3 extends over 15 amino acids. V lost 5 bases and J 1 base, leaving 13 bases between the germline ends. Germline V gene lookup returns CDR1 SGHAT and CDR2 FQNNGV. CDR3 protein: CASSQMGLRTDTQYF. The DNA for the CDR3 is TGTGCCAGCAGCCAAATGGGGTTGCGCACAGATACGCAGTATTTT.

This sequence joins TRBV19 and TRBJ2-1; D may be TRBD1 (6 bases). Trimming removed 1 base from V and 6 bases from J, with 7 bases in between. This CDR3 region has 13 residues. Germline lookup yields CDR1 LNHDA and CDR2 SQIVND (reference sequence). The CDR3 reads CASSIVGANEQFF. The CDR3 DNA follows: TGTGCCAGTAGTATAGTGGGGGCCAATGAGCAGTTCTTC.

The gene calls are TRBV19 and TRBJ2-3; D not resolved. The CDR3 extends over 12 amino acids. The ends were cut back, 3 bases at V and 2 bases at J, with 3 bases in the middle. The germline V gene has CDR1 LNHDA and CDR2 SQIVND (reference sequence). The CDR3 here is CASSMTTDTQYF. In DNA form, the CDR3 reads TGTGCCAGTAGTATGACCACAGATACGCAGTATTTT.

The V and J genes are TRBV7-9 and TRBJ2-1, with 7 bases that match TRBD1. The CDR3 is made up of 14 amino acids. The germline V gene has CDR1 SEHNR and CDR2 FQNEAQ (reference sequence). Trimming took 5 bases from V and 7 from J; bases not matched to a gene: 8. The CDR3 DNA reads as TGTGCCAGCAGCCCCGGGACAGCTAGTAATGAGCAGTTCTTC. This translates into CASSPGTASNEQFF. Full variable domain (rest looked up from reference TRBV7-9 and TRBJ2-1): DTGVSQNPRHKITKRGQNVTFRCDPISEHNRLYWYRQTLGQGPEFLTYFQNEAQLEKSRLLSDRFSAERPKGSFSTLEIQRTEQGDSAMYLCASSPGTASNEQFFGPGTRLTVL.

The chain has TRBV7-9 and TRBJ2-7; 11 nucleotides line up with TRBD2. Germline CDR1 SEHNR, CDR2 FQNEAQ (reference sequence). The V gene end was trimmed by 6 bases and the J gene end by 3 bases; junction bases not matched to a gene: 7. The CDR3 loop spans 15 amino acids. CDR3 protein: CASSPSGRIVYEQYF. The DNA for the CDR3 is TGTGCCAGCAGTCCTAGCGGGAGGATTGTCTACGAGCAGTACTTC.

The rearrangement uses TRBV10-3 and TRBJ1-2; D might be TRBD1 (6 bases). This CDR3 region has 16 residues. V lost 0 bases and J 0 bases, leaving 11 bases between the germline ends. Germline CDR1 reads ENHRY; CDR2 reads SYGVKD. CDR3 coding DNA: TGTGCCATCAGTGAGTCTAAGGGGGTCGCTAACTATGGCTACACCTTC. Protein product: CAISESKGVANYGYTF.

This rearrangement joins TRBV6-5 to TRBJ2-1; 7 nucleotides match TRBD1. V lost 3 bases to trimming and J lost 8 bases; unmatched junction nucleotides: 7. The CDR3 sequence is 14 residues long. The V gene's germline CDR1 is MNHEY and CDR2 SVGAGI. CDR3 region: CASSYNNQGDEQFF. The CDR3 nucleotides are TGTGCCAGCAGTTATAACAACCAGGGGGATGAGCAGTTCTTC.

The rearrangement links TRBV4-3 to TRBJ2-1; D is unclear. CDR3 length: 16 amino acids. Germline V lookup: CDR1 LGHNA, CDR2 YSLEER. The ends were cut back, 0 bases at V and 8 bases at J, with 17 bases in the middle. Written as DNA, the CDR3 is TGCGCCAGCAGCCAAGATAGGTGGCAGCTTGGCGATGAGCAGTTCTTC. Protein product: CASSQDRWQLGDEQFF.

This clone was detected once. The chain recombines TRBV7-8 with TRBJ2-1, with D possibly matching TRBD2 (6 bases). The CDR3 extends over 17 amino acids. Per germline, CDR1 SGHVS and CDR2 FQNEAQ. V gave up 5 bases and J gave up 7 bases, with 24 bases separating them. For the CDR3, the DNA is TGTGCCAGCAGCCCAACCTCCGGGTCTACCGCGGGAAATGAGCAGTTCTTC. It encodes CASSPTSGSTAGNEQFF. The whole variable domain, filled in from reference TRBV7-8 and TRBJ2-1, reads GAGVSQSPRYKVAKRGQDVALRCDPISGHVSLFWYQQALGQGPEFLTYFQNEAQLDKSGLPSDRFFAERPEGSVSTLKIQRTQQEDSAVYLCASSPTSGSTAGNEQFFGPGTRLTVL.

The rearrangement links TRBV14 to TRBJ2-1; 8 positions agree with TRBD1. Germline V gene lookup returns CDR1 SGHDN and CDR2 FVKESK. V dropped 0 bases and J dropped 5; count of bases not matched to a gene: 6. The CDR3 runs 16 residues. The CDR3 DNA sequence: TGTGCCAGCAGCCAAGATCTGACAGGGGTAGACAATGAGCAGTTCTTC. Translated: CASSQDLTGVDNEQFF.

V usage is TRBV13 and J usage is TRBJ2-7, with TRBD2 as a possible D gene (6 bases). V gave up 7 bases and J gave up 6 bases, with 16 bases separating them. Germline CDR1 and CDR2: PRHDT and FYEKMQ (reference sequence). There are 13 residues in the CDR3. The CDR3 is CASKGGESSEQYF. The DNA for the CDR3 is TGTGCCAGCAAAGGCGGGGAGTCAAGCGAGCAGTACTTC.

The CDR3 protein is CASSEFIASSYNEQFF. The CDR3 DNA reads as TGTGCCAGCAGTGAATTTATCGCGTCCTCCTACAATGAGCAGTTCTTC. The rearrangement links TRBV6-1 to TRBJ2-1, with D uncertain. The germline CDR1 and CDR2 sequences are MNHNS and SASEGT. V lost 2 bases, J lost 0 bases, and 11 bases lay in between. This CDR3 is built from 16 residues.